Below, 32 T cell receptor beta chains from the same sample are listed, as sequenced in a study of cytomegalovirus exposure and HLA in healthy donors. The PCR made use of 60 Vbeta and 13 Jbeta primers. Data came from immunoSEQ multiplex PCR; TCRdb stores just in-frame clones and leaves some out. The sample includes 90,000 to 95,000 clones, approximately 81% of them seen just once. Specimen: PBMCs. The receptors here all came from a girl aged 2 to 10 in good health and CMV-seropositive.

The CDR3, as DNA: TGTGCCAGCAGCCCAGACACAGGGTTGGGAGAGACCCAGTACTTC. It translates to CASSPDTGLGETQYF. The V and J genes are TRBV7-9 and TRBJ2-5, with D possibly matching TRBD1 (6 bases). Trimming left V 5 bases short and J 4 bases short, with 17 bases between. Germline CDR1 is SEHNR and CDR2 is FQNEAQ (reference sequence). CDR3 length equals 15 residues.

J is TRBJ2-1 and V is TRBV28; a weak D match, TRBD2 (6 bases). The V gene's germline CDR1 is MDHEN and CDR2 SYDVKM. CDR3 length: 12 residues. The V and J ends lost 5 bases and 7 bases respectively, with 9 bases between them. The CDR3 DNA reads as TGTGCCAGCAGTCAGACTAGTAATGAGCAGTTCTTC. Translation gives CASSQTSNEQFF.

The chain joins TRBV10-3 to TRBJ1-1; 8 nucleotides align to TRBD1. The CDR3 loop spans 12 amino acids. Germline lookup yields CDR1 ENHRY and CDR2 SYGVKD. The V segment lost 6 bases and the J segment 3 bases; nucleotides outside the gene matches: 0. CDR3 residues: CAIRDRDTEAFF. CDR3 in DNA: TGTGCCATCAGGGACAGGGACACTGAAGCTTTCTTT.

CDR3 coding DNA: TGCAGCGTTGACCACGGGACTAGCGGGTACAATGAGCAGTTCTTC. Amino acids: CSVDHGTSGYNEQFF. The chain joins TRBV29-1 to TRBJ2-1; 12 bases match TRBD2. V shed 3 bases and J 4 bases; nucleotides not matched to a gene: 4. The CDR3 totals 15 residues. Looked up from germline, CDR1 is SQVTM and CDR2 is ANQGSEA.

The CDR3 loop reads CASSQGPQGSWGNQPQHF. DNA for the CDR3: TGCGCCAGCAGCCAAGGGCCTCAGGGGAGCTGGGGCAATCAGCCCCAGCATTTT. The chain recombines TRBV4-1 with TRBJ1-5; tentatively, D is TRBD1 (6 bases). The V and J ends lost 1 base and 2 bases respectively, with 18 bases between them. The CDR3 loop spans 18 amino acids. The germline CDR1 and CDR2 sequences are MGHRA and YSYEKL.

The chain recombines TRBV28 with TRBJ2-3; TRBD1 matches 8 bases. The length of the CDR3 is 17 residues. With 2 bases clipped from V and 3 bases from J, the junction kept 10 bases outside the gene matches. In germline, CDR1 is MDHEN, CDR2 SYDVKM. In nucleotides, the CDR3 is TGTGCCAGCAGTTTAGGGGCCCACAGGGGGTTGACAGATACGCAGTATTTT. Its translation: CASSLGAHRGLTDTQYF.

The chain combines TRBV5-1 with TRBJ2-7; D unresolved. The germline V and J ends were trimmed by 4 bases and 6 bases, with 20 bases remaining between them. CDR1 SGHRS and CDR2 YFSETQ come from the germline V gene. The CDR3 extends over 15 amino acids. This CDR3 is CASSKEWPIASEQYF. The CDR3 nucleotides read TGCGCCAGCAGCAAAGAATGGCCCATCGCCAGCGAGCAGTACTTC.

The chain combines TRBV2 with TRBJ2-7; 8 bases map to TRBD1. The germline V gene has CDR1 SNHLY and CDR2 FYNNEI. The CDR3 loop spans 13 amino acids. V shed 11 bases and J 2 bases; nucleotides not matched to a gene: 8. CDR3 region: CAGRDRLTYEQYF. The CDR3 nucleotides are TGTGCCGGCCGGGACAGGTTAACCTACGAGCAGTACTTC. The full variable domain, rest sourced from reference TRBV2 and TRBJ2-7, is EPEVTQTPSHQVTQMGQEVILRCVPISNHLYFYWYRQILGQKVEFLVSFYNNEISEKSEIFDDQFSVERPDGSNFTLKIRSTKLEDSAMYFCAGRDRLTYEQYFGPGTRLTVT.

The chain combines TRBV5-1 with TRBJ1-2; a possible D gene is TRBD1 (6 bases). The CDR3 spans 16 residues. CDR1 is SGHRS, CDR2 YFSETQ, per germline. Trimming took 4 bases from V and 6 from J, leaving 22 bases between them. The CDR3 bases are TGCGCCAGCAGCGTAGGGGGAACACAGGTCTTACATGGCTACACCTTC. As protein: CASSVGGTQVLHGYTF.

The table lists this clone with a few counts. V gene TRBV6-6 combines with J gene TRBJ1-5, with TRBD1 matching 8 bases. The CDR3 has 13 amino acids. Germline-derived CDR1 and CDR2 are MNHNY and SVGAGI (reference sequence). Trimming at V came to 7 bases and at J to 2 bases, leaving 1 base not matched to a gene. The CDR3 loop reads CASTGGGNQPQHF. Here the CDR3 DNA reads TGTGCCAGCACAGGGGGCGGCAATCAGCCCCAGCATTTT.

The chain employs TRBV25-1 and TRBJ2-7; 10 positions agree with TRBD2. Germline lookup yields CDR1 MGHDK and CDR2 SYGVNS. V dropped 4 bases and J dropped 6; count of bases not matched to a gene: 3. The CDR3 consists of 13 residues. The CDR3 spells CASSVAGGGEQYF. CDR3 bases: TGTGCCAGCAGTGTAGCGGGAGGCGGCGAGCAGTACTTC.

This clone turned up a few times. The chain combines TRBV28 with TRBJ2-1; TRBD2 matches at 9 bases. V shed 7 bases and J 7 bases; nucleotides not matched to a gene: 14. Germline lookup yields CDR1 MDHEN and CDR2 SYDVKM. The CDR3 runs 16 residues. The CDR3, as DNA: TGTGCCAGCAAGGGGGCCTGGACTAGCGTTAGAAATGAGCAGTTCTTC. Protein product: CASKGAWTSVRNEQFF.

CDR3: CASSFLGGDRTGYTF. The CDR3 DNA is TGTGCCAGCAGTTTCTTGGGGGGGGATAGGACTGGCTACACCTTC. This chain joins TRBV27 and TRBJ1-2; possible D gene TRBD1, 5 bases. Germline loops: CDR1 MNHEY, CDR2 SMNVEV (reference sequence). V lost 3 bases and J lost 7, with 18 bases in between. This CDR3 is 15 amino acids long.

V and J are TRBV6-5 and TRBJ1-1, with 10 bases matching TRBD1. The CDR3 covers 15 residues. Germline V CDR1 and CDR2: MNHEY, SVGAGI. Unmatched junction bases numbered 8, after V lost 0 bases and J lost 10 bases. The CDR3 nucleotides read TGTGCCAGCAGTTACTCCCCATCGGGACAGGGGATAGCTTTCTTT. Translated: CASSYSPSGQGIAFF.

This chain joins TRBV6-5 and TRBJ1-3, with 7 positions matching TRBD1. Germline CDR1 reads MNHEY; CDR2 reads SVGAGI. The junction had 1 base not matched to a gene; V was cut back by 5 bases and J by 0 bases. This CDR3 has 14 residues. The CDR3 spells CASSDRASGNTIYF. Here the CDR3 DNA reads TGTGCCAGCAGTGACAGGGCCTCTGGAAACACCATATATTTT.

The V gene is TRBV5-1, the J gene TRBJ2-7, with D possibly matching TRBD2 (6 bases). V was cut by 3 bases and J by 7 bases, with 14 bases left in between. The CDR3 totals 13 residues. CDR1 is SGHRS and CDR2 is YFSETQ in the germline V gene. Here the CDR3 DNA reads TGCGCCAGCAGCTGGGGGGTGAGTCAGGAGCAGTACTTC. It encodes CASSWGVSQEQYF.

This clone was observed a handful of times. The J gene is TRBJ2-7, the V gene TRBV7-7; 16 bases map to TRBD2. CDR3 size: 22 residues. CDR1 is SSHAT, CDR2 FNYEAQ, per germline (reference sequence). Unmatched junction bases numbered 24, after V lost 4 bases and J lost 6 bases. CDR3 DNA: TGTGCCAGCAGCTCACGCCAGGGGGATCCGGGACTAGCGGGAGGGCCTAGGGGCGAGCAGTACTTC. Its translation is CASSSRQGDPGLAGGPRGEQYF. Supplemented by reference TRBV7-7 and TRBJ2-7, the full variable domain reads GAGVSQSPRYKVTKRGQDVTLRCDPISSHATLYWYQQALGQGPEFLTYFNYEAQPDKSGLPSDRFSAERPEGSISTLTIQRTEQRDSAMYRCASSSRQGDPGLAGGPRGEQYFGPGTRLTVT.

The rearrangement links TRBV7-2 to TRBJ2-7; D gene uncertain. The CDR3 is made up of 15 amino acids. From germline, CDR1 is SGHTA and CDR2 FQGNSA. With 2 bases removed from V and 0 bases from J, the gap between germline ends came to 11 bases. CDR3 in DNA: TGTGCCAGCAGCTTATGGCAGATCAGCTCCTACGAGCAGTACTTC. This codes for CASSLWQISSYEQYF.

This chain joins TRBV7-2 and TRBJ1-1; tentative D call: TRBD1 (6 bases). Between the trimmed V and J ends, which lost 2 bases and 10 bases, there was a span of 14 bases. This CDR3 is built from 13 residues. Germline V gene data show CDR1 as SGHTA and CDR2 as FQGNSA. The CDR3 coding sequence is TGTGCCAGCAGCTTAAAGGGGGGGCGTATAGCTTTCTTT. This encodes CASSLKGGRIAFF. Variable domain in full (rest from reference TRBV7-2 and TRBJ1-1): GAGVSQSPSNKVTEKGKDVELRCDPISGHTALYWYRQSLGQGLEFLIYFQGNSAPDKSGLPSDRFSAERTGGSVSTLTIQRTQQEDSAVYLCASSLKGGRIAFFGQGTRLTVV.

The chain joins TRBV7-6 to TRBJ2-3; perhaps TRBD2 as D (6 bases). The V and J ends lost 3 bases and 0 bases respectively, with 10 bases between them. This CDR3 is built from 15 residues. Germline lookup yields CDR1 SGHVS and CDR2 FNYEAQ. The chain's CDR3 is CASSFLASSTDTQYF. CDR3 DNA sequence: TGTGCCAGCAGCTTTCTAGCGTCTAGCACAGATACGCAGTATTTT.

The chain has TRBV6-4 and TRBJ1-1; no definite D call. This CDR3 contains 13 residues. The V and J ends lost 4 bases and 3 bases respectively, with 9 bases between them. Germline V gives CDR1 MRHNA, CDR2 SNTAGT. Here the CDR3 reads CASSAEAHTEAFF. In nucleotides, the CDR3 is TGTGCCAGCAGTGCGGAGGCGCACACTGAAGCTTTCTTT.

The gene calls are TRBV2 and TRBJ2-7, with D tentatively TRBD2 (6 bases). V dropped 6 bases and J dropped 0 bases, with 9 bases sitting between them. The length of the CDR3 is 13 residues. The V gene's germline CDR1 is SNHLY and CDR2 FYNNEI. The CDR3 loop is CASRQTSSYEQYF. CDR3 bases: TGTGCCAGCAGGCAGACTAGCTCCTACGAGCAGTACTTC.

V usage is TRBV27 and J usage is TRBJ1-4, with TRBD1 as a possible D gene (5 bases). The germline V gene has CDR1 MNHEY and CDR2 SMNVEV (reference sequence). CDR3 length equals 11 residues. V was cut by 6 bases and J by 7 bases, with 6 bases left in between. The CDR3 DNA sequence: TGTGCCAGCAGGGGGCTTGAAAAACTGTTTTTT. This sequence encodes CASRGLEKLFF. The variable domain in full, with the rest retrieved from reference TRBV27 and TRBJ1-4, is EAQVTQNPRYLITVTGKKLTVTCSQNMNHEYMSWYRQDPGLGLRQIYYSMNVEVTDKGDVPEGYKVSRKEKRNFPLILESPSPNQTSLYFCASRGLEKLFFGSGTQLSVL.

The chain couples TRBV6-5 to TRBJ1-1; D is perhaps TRBD1 (6 bases). CDR1 and CDR2 from the germline V gene are MNHEY and SVGAGI. Trimming removed 7 bases at V and 1 base at J, with 16 bases between. This CDR3 comprises 15 residues. Here the CDR3 reads CASTPSRTANTEAFF. The CDR3 region has the DNA TGTGCCAGCACCCCTTCCAGGACAGCGAACACTGAAGCTTTCTTT.

This clone showed up just a few times. The chain employs TRBV6-5 and TRBJ1-4; the D is unclear. Per the germline V gene, CDR1 is MNHEY and CDR2 is SVGAGI. The CDR3 loop spans 14 amino acids. The V end lost 0 bases, the J end lost 12 bases, and 14 bases lay between the germline ends. The CDR3 protein is CASSYSDPRAELFF. The CDR3 nucleotides are TGTGCCAGCAGTTACTCTGACCCGAGGGCTGAACTGTTTTTT.

V and J are TRBV30 and TRBJ1-1; no reliable D call. The germline gives CDR1 GTSNPN, CDR2 SVGIG (reference sequence). The CDR3 has 11 residues. V dropped 3 bases and J dropped 7 bases, with 9 bases sitting between them. This chain's CDR3 is CAWRLQIEAFF. CDR3 nucleotide sequence: TGTGCCTGGAGGTTACAGATTGAAGCTTTCTTT.

The count of this clone is one. The chain has TRBV9 and TRBJ1-5; tentative D call: TRBD1 (5 bases). Germline V gives CDR1 SGDLS, CDR2 YYNGEE. This CDR3 comprises 14 residues. The V end lost 2 bases, the J end lost 4 bases, and 10 bases lay between the germline ends. Here the CDR3 reads CASSVQGGNQPQHF. CDR3 nucleotide sequence: TGTGCCAGCAGCGTCCAGGGAGGGAATCAGCCCCAGCATTTT. Drawing the rest from reference TRBV9 and TRBJ1-5, the complete variable domain is DSGVTQTPKHLITATGQRVTLRCSPRSGDLSVYWYQQSLDQGLQFLIQYYNGEERAKGNILERFSAQQFPDLHSELNLSSLELGDSALYFCASSVQGGNQPQHFGDGTRLSIL.

This chain links TRBV5-6 with TRBJ2-1; no clear D. Trimming removed 1 base at V and 7 bases at J, with 6 bases between. Germline assignment: CDR1 SGHDT and CDR2 YYEEEE. The CDR3 totals 12 residues. The CDR3 loop is CASSLSLNEQFF. For the CDR3, the DNA is TGTGCCAGCAGCTTGAGCTTAAATGAGCAGTTCTTC. Based on the CDR3 plus reference TRBV5-6 and TRBJ2-1, the full variable domain is DAGVTQSPTHLIKTRGQQVTLRCSPKSGHDTVSWYQQALGQGPQFIFQYYEEEERQRGNFPDRFSGHQFPNYSSELNVNALLLGDSALYLCASSLSLNEQFFGPGTRLTVL.

The gene calls are TRBV4-1 and TRBJ1-2, with D perhaps matching TRBD1 (6 bases). The CDR3 contains 13 residues. V was trimmed by 4 bases and J by 6 bases, leaving 12 bases between them. Per germline, CDR1 MGHRA and CDR2 YSYEKL. The CDR3 loop reads CASSLQGSNGYTF. DNA for the CDR3: TGCGCCAGCAGCCTACAGGGTAGTAATGGCTACACCTTC.

The chain couples TRBV9 to TRBJ1-1; TRBD1 matches 7 bases. The CDR3 totals 15 residues. CDR1 is SGDLS, CDR2 YYNGEE, per germline. V gave up 0 bases and J gave up 0 bases; unmatched junction bases: 2. The CDR3 DNA is TGTGCCAGCAGCGTAGAGGGGGCGATGAACACTGAAGCTTTCTTT. It yields the protein CASSVEGAMNTEAFF. Filled out from reference TRBV9 and TRBJ1-1, the complete variable domain reads DSGVTQTPKHLITATGQRVTLRCSPRSGDLSVYWYQQSLDQGLQFLIQYYNGEERAKGNILERFSAQQFPDLHSELNLSSLELGDSALYFCASSVEGAMNTEAFFGQGTRLTVV.

The V call is TRBV11-3, the J call TRBJ2-7, with a possible D match to TRBD1 (6 bases). Deletions cut 5 bases from V and 3 bases from J, with 29 bases between. This CDR3 is 19 amino acids long. Germline CDR1 reads SGHNT; CDR2 reads YENEEA. This CDR3 reads CASSATLHPGTHHNYEQYF. CDR3 bases: TGTGCCAGCAGCGCTACACTACATCCAGGGACACACCATAACTACGAGCAGTACTTC.

The chain has TRBV5-1 and TRBJ2-3, with 15 positions matching TRBD2. After removal of 4 bases from V and 6 bases from J, the junction contained 9 bases not matched to a gene. The CDR3 contains 17 residues. Per the germline V gene, CDR1 is SGHRS and CDR2 is YFSETQ. In DNA, the CDR3 is TGCGCCAGCAGCCTTTACTCAGGACTAGCGGGAGGGGATACGCAGTATTTT. The encoded protein is CASSLYSGLAGGDTQYF.